Below, one T cell receptor (beta chain) is given with its context. Its antigen is still unknown. CDR3 length: 13 amino acids. V lost 6 bases, J lost 1 base, and 9 bases lay in between. Germline V CDR1 and CDR2: ENHRY, SYGVKD. The sample comes from a study of T cell responses to AZD1222 COVID-19 vaccine. The overall study: Pooling was applied to second doses at about 4 or about 12 weeks.

TCRdb's copy holds only in-frame clones and misses some; the assay was immunoSEQ multiplex PCR. The repertoire has some 120,000 clones, around 90% of them found once; the top ten carry around 30%. Findings and caveats of the study: Clonal diversity may have been underestimated in mostly white British donors. Rises in breadth and depth of Spike-specific TCRs came after two AZD1222 doses. Close to half of spike-specific TCRs reportedly recognize unmutated variant regions.

This TCR derives from an adult in good health. The chain is built from TRBV10-3 and TRBJ1-1; perhaps TRBD1 as D (5 bases). The material was peripheral blood, obtained on day 0 of AZD1222 vaccination. The CDR3 loop is CAIRPDRNTEAFF. In DNA form, the CDR3 reads TGTGCCATCAGGCCCGACAGGAACACTGAAGCTTTCTTT.